A single sample is the source of the 9 T cell receptor beta chains below, sequenced in a study of neurological immune-mediated disorders. TCRdb fed the 5' RACE reads into MiXCR, producing one record per CDR3 protein. The sample lists under 80,000 distinct CDR3 sequences, 13% to 15% occurring once. Sequenced sample: PBMCs. The source is a woman between 45 and 65 years old in good health.

This clonotype was detected ten times or more. This rearrangement joins TRBV20-1 to TRBJ2-1; 7 nucleotides agree with TRBD2. In germline, CDR1 is DFQATT, CDR2 SNEGSKA (reference sequence). After removal of 0 bases from V and 3 bases from J, the junction contained 5 bases not matched to a gene. The length of the CDR3 is 15 residues. The CDR3 sequence: CSAREGGANYNEQFF. The CDR3 DNA is TGCAGTGCTAGAGAGGGAGGGGCGAACTACAATGAGCAGTTCTTC.

This clonotype was counted many times. The V and J genes are TRBV5-1 and TRBJ1-4, with D possibly being TRBD1 (5 bases). CDR3 length: 17 residues. Per germline, CDR1 SGHRS and CDR2 YFSETQ. The germline V and J ends were trimmed by 0 bases and 1 base, with 13 bases remaining between them. The CDR3 spells CASSLEGWKETNEKLFF. The CDR3 DNA reads as TGCGCCAGCAGCTTGGAGGGGTGGAAGGAAACTAATGAAAAACTGTTTTTT.

This clonotype was counted ten times or more. This sequence joins TRBV12-3 or TRBV12-4 and TRBJ1-2; D ambiguous. V lost 5 bases and J lost 4, with 11 bases in between. The length of the CDR3 is 13 residues. The CDR3 coding sequence is TGTGCCAGCAGTCCGGAACTTTTCTATGGCTACACCTTC. Translation gives CASSPELFYGYTF.

Ten or more counts support this clonotype. The rearrangement uses TRBV2 and TRBJ2-2, with D unclear. Trimming stripped 1 base from V and 0 bases from J, with 9 bases between. The CDR3 sequence is 16 residues long. Germline V lookup: CDR1 SNHLY, CDR2 FYNNEI. CDR3 sequence reads: CASSEDNPANTGELFF. CDR3 in DNA: TGTGCCAGCAGTGAAGATAACCCAGCGAACACCGGGGAGCTGTTTTTT.

This clonotype was counted many times. V usage is TRBV7-2 and J usage is TRBJ2-1; possible D gene TRBD2, 5 bases. Trimming took off 7 bases at V and 7 bases at J, with 17 bases between the two ends. Germline CDR1 and CDR2: SGHTA and FQGNSA. The CDR3 is made up of 14 amino acids. CDR3 in amino acids: CASTQWGVWNEQFF. The CDR3 DNA follows: TGTGCCAGCACCCAGTGGGGAGTCTGGAATGAGCAGTTCTTC.

The chain employs TRBV24-1 and TRBJ2-5; the D is unclear. V lost 11 bases and J lost 3, with 12 bases in between. Germline V CDR1 and CDR2: KGHDR, SFDVKD. This CDR3 is built from 12 residues. The CDR3 loop reads CASDSWEETQYF. The CDR3 DNA sequence: TGTGCCAGTGATTCCTGGGAAGAGACCCAGTACTTC.

The V call is TRBV27, the J call TRBJ2-7, with a possible D match to TRBD1 (5 bases). Trimming shortened V by 5 bases and J by 2 bases, and 13 bases separated the two germline ends. CDR3 size: 14 residues. Germline CDR1 MNHEY, CDR2 SMNVEV (reference sequence). CDR3 in amino acids: CASSPRQFTYEQYF. In DNA, the CDR3 is TGTGCCAGCAGTCCCAGACAGTTTACCTACGAGCAGTACTTC.

This clonotype was counted many times. The V and J genes are TRBV6-6 and TRBJ2-2; a weak D match, TRBD1 (6 bases). V dropped 2 bases and J dropped 2 bases, with 9 bases sitting between them. This CDR3 spans 15 amino acids. Germline V gene sequence: CDR1 MNHNY, CDR2 SVGAGI (reference sequence). The CDR3 sequence: CASSYGQYNTGELFF. The CDR3 DNA follows: TGTGCCAGCAGTTACGGACAGTATAACACCGGGGAGCTGTTTTTT.

This clonotype was observed many times. The rearrangement uses TRBV3-1 and TRBJ1-6, with unresolved D. The CDR3 is 15 amino acids. The V end was cut by 0 bases, the J end by 9 bases, with 12 bases between. Germline CDR1 is LGHDT and CDR2 is YNNKEL (reference sequence). CDR3 amino acids: CASSQDQLGISPLHF. For the CDR3, the DNA is TGTGCCAGCAGCCAAGATCAGTTGGGAATTTCACCCCTCCACTTT.